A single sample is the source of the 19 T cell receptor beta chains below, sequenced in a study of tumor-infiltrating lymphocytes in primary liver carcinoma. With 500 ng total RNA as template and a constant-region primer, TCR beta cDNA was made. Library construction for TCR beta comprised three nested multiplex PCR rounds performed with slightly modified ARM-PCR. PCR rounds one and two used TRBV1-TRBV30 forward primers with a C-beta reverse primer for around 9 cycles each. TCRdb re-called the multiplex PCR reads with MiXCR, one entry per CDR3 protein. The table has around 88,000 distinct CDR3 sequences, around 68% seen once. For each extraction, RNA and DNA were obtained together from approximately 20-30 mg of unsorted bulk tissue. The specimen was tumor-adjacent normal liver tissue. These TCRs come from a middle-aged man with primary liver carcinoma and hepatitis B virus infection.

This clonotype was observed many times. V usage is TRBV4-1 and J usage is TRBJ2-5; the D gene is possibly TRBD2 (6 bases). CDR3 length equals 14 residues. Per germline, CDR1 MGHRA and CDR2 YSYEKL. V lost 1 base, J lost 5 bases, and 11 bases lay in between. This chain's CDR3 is CASSQAGTRETQYF. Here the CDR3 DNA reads TGCGCCAGCAGCCAAGCAGGGACTCGGGAGACCCAGTACTTC.

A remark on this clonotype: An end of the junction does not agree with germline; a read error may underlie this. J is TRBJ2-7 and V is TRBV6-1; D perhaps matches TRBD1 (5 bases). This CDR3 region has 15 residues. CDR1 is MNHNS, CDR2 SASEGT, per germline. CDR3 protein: CASSRQGCESGEQCF. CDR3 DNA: TGTGCCAGCAGTAGGCAGGGCTGCGAGTCGGGCGAGCAGTGCTTC.

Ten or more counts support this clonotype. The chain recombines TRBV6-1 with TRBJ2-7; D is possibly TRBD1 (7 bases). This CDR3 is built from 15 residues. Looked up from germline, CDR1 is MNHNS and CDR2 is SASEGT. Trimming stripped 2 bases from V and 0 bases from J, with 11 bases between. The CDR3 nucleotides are TGTGCCAGCAGTGAAAGGGGGGACAGCTCCTACGAGCAGTACTTC. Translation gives CASSERGDSSYEQYF.

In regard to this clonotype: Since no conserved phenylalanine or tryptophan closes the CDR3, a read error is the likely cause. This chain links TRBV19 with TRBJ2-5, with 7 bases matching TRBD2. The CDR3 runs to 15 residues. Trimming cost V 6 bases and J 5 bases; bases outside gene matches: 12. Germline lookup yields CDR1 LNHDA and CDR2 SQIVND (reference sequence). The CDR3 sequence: CASSGIAGKAETQYL. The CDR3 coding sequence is TGTGCCAGTAGCGGTATAGCGGGCAAGGCGGAGACCCAGTACCTC.

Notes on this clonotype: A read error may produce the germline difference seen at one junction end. The CDR3 DNA reads as TGCGCCAGCAGCTTAGATCAGTGGAGTAGCGGCTCCTACAATGAGCAGTTCTTC. It is translated as CASSLDQWSSGSYNEQFF. The rearrangement uses TRBV11-2 and TRBJ2-1, with a tentative D call TRBD2 (6 bases). The CDR3 is 18 amino acids. Germline assignment: CDR1 SGHAT and CDR2 FQNNGV.

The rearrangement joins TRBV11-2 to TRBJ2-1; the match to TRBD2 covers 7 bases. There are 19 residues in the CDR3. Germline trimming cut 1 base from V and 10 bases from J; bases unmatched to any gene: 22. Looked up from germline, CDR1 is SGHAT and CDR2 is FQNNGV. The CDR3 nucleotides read TGTGCCAGCAGCTTAGTTCGGAGACTAGTGGGAGGGGCTAGCCCCGAGCAGTTCTTC. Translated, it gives CASSLVRRLVGGASPEQFF.

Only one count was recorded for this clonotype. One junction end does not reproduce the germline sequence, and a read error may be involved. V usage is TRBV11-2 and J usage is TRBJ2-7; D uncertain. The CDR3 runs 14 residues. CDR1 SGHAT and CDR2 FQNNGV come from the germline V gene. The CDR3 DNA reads TGTTCCAGCTGCTTAACCGACGGAGCCTACGAGAAGTACTTC. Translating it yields CSSCLTDGAYEKYF.

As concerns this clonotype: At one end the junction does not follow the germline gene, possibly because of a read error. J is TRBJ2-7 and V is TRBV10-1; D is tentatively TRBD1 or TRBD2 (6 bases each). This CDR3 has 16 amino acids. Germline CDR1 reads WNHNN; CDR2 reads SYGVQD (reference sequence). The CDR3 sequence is CASHGVRGGGNYEHYF. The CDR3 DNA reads TGCGCCTCGCATGGAGTCAGGGGCGGAGGGAACTACGAGCACTACTTC.

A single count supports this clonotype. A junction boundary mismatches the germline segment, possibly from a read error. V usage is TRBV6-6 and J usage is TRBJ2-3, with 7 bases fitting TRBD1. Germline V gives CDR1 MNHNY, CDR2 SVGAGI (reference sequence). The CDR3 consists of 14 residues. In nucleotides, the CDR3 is TGTACCAGCAACCCAGGGGGAGTCACAGTTACGCAGTATTTT. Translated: CTSNPGGVTVTQYF.

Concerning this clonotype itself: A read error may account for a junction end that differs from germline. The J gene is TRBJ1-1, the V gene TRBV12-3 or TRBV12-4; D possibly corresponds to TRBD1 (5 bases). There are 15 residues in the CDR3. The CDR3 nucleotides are TGTGCCAGCAGTTTTAGGGGAGAGGGCATCGCTGAAACTTTCTTT. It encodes CASSFRGEGIAETFF.

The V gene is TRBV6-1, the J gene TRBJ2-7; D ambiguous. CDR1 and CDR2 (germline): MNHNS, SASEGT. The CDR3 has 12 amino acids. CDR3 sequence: CVGRYETYEQYF. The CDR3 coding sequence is TGTGTCGGCAGGTACGAAACCTACGAGCAGTACTTC.

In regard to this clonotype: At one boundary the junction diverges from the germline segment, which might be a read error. CDR3 residues: CASSLGWRVFSEANVLTF. Here the CDR3 DNA reads TGTGCCAGCAGTTTAGGTTGGAGGGTCTTCTCTGAGGCCAACGTCCTGACTTTC. The V call is TRBV28, the J call TRBJ2-6, with D maybe TRBD2 (6 bases). Germline V gives CDR1 MDHEN, CDR2 SYDVKM. The CDR3 has 18 amino acids.

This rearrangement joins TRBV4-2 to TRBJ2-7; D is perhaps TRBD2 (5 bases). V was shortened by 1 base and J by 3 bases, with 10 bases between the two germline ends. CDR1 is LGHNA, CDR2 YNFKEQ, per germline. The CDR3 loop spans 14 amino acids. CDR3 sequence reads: CASSQGEGSYEQYV. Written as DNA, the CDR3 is TGTGCCAGCAGCCAAGGCGAGGGAAGCTACGAGCAGTACGTC.

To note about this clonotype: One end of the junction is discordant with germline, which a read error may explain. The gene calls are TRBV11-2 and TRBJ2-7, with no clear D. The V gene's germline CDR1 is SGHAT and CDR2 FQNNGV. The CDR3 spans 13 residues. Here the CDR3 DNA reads TGTGCCAGCAGCTTTGGGCTACTCTACGAGCAATACTTC. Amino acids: CASSFGLLYEQYF.

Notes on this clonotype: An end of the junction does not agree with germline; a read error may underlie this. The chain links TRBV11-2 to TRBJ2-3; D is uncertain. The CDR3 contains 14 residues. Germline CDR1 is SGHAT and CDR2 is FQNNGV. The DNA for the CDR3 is TGTGCCGGCAGCTTAGAAGGGTATGTAGATACGCAGTATTTT. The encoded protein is CAGSLEGYVDTQYF.

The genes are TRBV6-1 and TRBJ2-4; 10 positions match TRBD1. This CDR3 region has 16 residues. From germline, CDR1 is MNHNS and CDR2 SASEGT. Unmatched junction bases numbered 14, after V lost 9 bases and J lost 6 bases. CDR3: CARSLDRDRGINIQYF. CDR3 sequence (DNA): TGTGCCAGGAGCCTGGACCGGGACAGGGGAATAAACATTCAGTACTTC.

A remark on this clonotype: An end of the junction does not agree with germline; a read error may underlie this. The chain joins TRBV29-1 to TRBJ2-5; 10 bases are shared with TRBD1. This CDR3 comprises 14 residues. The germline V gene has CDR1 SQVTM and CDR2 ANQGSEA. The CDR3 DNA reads TGCAGCATTGAGCCCGGGACAGGGGAGGAGACCCAGTACTTC. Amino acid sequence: CSIEPGTGEETQYF.

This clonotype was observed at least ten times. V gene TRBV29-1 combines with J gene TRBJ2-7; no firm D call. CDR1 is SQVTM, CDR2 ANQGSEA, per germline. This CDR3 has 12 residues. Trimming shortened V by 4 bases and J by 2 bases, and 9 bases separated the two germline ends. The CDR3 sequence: CSVGMDPYEQYF. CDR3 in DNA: TGCAGCGTTGGGATGGATCCCTACGAGCAGTACTTC.

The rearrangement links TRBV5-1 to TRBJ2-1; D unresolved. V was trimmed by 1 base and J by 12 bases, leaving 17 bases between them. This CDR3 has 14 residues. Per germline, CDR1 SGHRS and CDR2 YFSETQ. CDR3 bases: TGCGCCAGCAGCTTGTCGGAGATCCCCGTTGGGCAGTTCTTC. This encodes CASSLSEIPVGQFF.